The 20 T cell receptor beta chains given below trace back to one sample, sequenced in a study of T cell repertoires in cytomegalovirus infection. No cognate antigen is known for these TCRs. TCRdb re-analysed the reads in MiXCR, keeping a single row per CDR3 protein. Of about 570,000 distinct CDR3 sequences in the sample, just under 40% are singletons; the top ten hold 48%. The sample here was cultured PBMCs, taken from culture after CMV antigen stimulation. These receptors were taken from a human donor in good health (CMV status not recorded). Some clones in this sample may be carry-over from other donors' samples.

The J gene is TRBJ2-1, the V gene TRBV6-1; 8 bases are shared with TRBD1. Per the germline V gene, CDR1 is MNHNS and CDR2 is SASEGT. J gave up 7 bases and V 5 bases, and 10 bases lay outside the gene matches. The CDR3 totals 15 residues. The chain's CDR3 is CASSHSWDRKNEQFF. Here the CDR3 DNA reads TGTGCCAGCAGTCATTCCTGGGACAGGAAGAATGAGCAGTTCTTC.

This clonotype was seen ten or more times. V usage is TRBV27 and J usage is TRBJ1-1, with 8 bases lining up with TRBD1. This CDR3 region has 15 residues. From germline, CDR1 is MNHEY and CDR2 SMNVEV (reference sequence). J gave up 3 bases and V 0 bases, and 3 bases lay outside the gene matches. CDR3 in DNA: TGTGCCAGCAGTTTATCTCAGGGGGCCGACACTGAAGCTTTCTTT. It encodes CASSLSQGADTEAFF.

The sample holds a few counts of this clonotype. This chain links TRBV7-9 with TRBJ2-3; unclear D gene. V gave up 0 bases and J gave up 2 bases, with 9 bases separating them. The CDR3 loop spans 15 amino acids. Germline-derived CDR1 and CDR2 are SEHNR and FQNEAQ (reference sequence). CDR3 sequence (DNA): TGTGCCAGCAGCTTAGCGGGCAGAGCCACAGATACGCAGTATTTT. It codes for CASSLAGRATDTQYF.

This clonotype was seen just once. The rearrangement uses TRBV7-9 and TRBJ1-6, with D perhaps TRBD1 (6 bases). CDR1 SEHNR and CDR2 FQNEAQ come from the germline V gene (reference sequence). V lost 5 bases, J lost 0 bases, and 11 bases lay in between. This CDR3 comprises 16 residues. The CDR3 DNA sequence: TGTGCCAGCAGCCCCCGGGGGCTCTCCTATAATTCACCCCTCCACTTT. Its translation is CASSPRGLSYNSPLHF.

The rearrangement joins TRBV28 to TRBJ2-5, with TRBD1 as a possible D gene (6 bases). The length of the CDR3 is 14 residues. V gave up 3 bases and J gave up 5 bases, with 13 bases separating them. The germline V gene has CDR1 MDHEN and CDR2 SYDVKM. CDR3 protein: CASSFGAGVETQYF. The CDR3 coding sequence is TGTGCCAGCAGTTTTGGAGCAGGGGTCGAGACCCAGTACTTC.

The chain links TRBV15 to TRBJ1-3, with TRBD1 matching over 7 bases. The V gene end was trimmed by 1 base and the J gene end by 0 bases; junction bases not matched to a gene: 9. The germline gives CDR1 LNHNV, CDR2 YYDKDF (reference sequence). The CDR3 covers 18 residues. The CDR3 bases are TGTGCCACCAGCAGAGGGGGACAGCAACTGTACTCTGGAAACACCATATATTTT. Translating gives CATSRGGQQLYSGNTIYF. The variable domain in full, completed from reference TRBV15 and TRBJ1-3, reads DAMVIQNPRYQVTQFGKPVTLSCSQTLNHNVMYWYQQKSSQAPKLLFHYYDKDFNNEADTPDNFQSRRPNTSFCFLDIRSPGLGDTAMYLCATSRGGQQLYSGNTIYFGEGSWLTVV.

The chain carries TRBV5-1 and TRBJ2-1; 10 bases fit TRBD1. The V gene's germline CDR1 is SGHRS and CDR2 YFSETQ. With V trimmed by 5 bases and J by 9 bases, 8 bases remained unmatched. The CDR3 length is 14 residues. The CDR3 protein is CASSWGQGYGEQFF. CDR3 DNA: TGCGCCAGCAGTTGGGGACAGGGGTATGGTGAGCAGTTCTTC. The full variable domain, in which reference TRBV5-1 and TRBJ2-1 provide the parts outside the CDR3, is KAGVTQTPRYLIKTRGQQVTLSCSPISGHRSVSWYQQTPGQGLQFLFEYFSETQRNKGNFPGRFSGRQFSNSRSEMNVSTLELGDSALYLCASSWGQGYGEQFFGPGTRLTVL.

The CDR3 DNA reads as TGCAGTGCCCTCGGGGACGGACAAGAGACCCAGTACTTC. This sequence encodes CSALGDGQETQYF. This chain uses TRBV20-1 with TRBJ2-5; possibly TRBD1 or TRBD2 for D (5 bases each). This CDR3 spans 13 amino acids. Germline CDR1 DFQATT, CDR2 SNEGSKA (reference sequence). V lost 6 bases, J lost 2 bases, and 13 bases lay in between.

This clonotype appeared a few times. CDR3: CASLNWGRGGETQYF. CDR3 DNA sequence: TGTGCCAGCCTCAATTGGGGGAGAGGAGGAGAGACCCAGTACTTC. This chain links TRBV7-2 with TRBJ2-5; D assignment may be TRBD1 or TRBD2 (5 bases each). The germline CDR1 and CDR2 sequences are SGHTA and FQGNSA. Trimming removed 8 bases from V and 4 bases from J, with 20 bases in between. The CDR3 has 15 amino acids.

CDR3 region: CASSFILAIQETQYF. CDR3 in DNA: TGTGCCAGCAGCTTCATCCTAGCGATCCAAGAGACCCAGTACTTC. The rearrangement links TRBV5-8 to TRBJ2-5, with D maybe TRBD2 (6 bases). The germline CDR1 and CDR2 sequences are SGHTS and YDEGEE. The CDR3 runs 15 residues. The V gene lost 2 bases and the J gene lost 1 base, with 12 bases spanning the gap. Based on the CDR3 plus reference TRBV5-8 and TRBJ2-5, the full variable domain is EAGVTQSPTHLIKTRGQQATLRCSPISGHTSVYWYQQALGLGLQFLLWYDEGEERNRGNFPPRFSGRQFPNYSSELNVNALELEDSALYLCASSFILAIQETQYFGPGTRLLVL.

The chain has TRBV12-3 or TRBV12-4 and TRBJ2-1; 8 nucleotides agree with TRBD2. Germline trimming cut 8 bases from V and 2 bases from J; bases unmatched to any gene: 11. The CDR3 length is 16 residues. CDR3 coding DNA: TGTGCCAGCCTTAAAGCGGGGGCGTCAACCTACAATGAGCAGTTCTTC. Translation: CASLKAGASTYNEQFF.

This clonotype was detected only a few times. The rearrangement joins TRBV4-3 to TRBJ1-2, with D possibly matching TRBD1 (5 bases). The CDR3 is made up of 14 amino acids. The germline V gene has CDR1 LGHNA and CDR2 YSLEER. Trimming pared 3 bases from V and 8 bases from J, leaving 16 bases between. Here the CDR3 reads CASSQMGEGRGYTF. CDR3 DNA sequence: TGCGCCAGCAGCCAGATGGGGGAGGGCAGAGGCTACACCTTC.

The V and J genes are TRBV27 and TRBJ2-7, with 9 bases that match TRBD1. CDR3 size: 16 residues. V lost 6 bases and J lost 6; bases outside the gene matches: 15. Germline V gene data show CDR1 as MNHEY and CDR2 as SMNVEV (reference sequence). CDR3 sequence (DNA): TGTGCCAGCAGCCCAAAACCGGGACAGGGCCCTCTCGAGCAGTACTTC. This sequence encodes CASSPKPGQGPLEQYF.

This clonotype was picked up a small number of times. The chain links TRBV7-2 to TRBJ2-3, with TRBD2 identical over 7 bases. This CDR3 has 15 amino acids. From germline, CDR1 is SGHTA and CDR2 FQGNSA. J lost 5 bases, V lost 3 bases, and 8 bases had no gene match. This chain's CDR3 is CASSLLLAAGDTQYF. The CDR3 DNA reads TGTGCCAGCAGCTTGTTGCTAGCGGCAGGAGATACGCAGTATTTT.

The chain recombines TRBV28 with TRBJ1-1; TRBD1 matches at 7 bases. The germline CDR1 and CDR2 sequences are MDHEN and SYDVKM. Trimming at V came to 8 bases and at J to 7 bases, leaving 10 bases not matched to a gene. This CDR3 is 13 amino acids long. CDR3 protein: CASLDRAQIEAFF. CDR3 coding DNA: TGTGCCAGCCTTGACAGGGCCCAAATTGAAGCTTTCTTT.

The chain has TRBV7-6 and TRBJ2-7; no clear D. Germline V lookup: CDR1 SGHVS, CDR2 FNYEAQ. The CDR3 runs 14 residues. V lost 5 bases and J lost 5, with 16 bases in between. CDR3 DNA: TGTGCCAGCAGCCCAAGTAAGGTCCCCAACGAGCAGTACTTC. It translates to CASSPSKVPNEQYF.

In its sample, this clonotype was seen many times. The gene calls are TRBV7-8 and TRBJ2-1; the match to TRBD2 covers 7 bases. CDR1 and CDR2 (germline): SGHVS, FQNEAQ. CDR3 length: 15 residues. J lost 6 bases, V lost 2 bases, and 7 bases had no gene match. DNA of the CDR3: TGTGCCAGCAGCTTAATAGGACTAGGCCCCAATGAGCAGTTCTTC. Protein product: CASSLIGLGPNEQFF.

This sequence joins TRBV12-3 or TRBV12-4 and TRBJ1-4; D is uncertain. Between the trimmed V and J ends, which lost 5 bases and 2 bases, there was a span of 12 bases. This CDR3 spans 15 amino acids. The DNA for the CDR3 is TGTGCCAGCAGTCCGCGCCGGGAGACTAATGAAAAACTGTTTTTT. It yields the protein CASSPRRETNEKLFF.

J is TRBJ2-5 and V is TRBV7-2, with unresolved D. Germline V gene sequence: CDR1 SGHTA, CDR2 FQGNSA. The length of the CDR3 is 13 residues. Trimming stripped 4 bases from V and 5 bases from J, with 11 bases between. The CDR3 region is CASSSSLIETQYF. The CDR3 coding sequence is TGTGCCAGCAGCTCGTCCCTTATCGAGACCCAGTACTTC.

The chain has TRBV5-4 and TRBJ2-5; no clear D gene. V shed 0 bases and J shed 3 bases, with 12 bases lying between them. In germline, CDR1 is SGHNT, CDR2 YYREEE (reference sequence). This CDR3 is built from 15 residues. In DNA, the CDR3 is TGTGCCAGCAGCTTGGAACCTTACACTGAAGAGACCCAGTACTTC. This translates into CASSLEPYTEETQYF.